A selection of T cell receptor beta chains follows, all from one sample in a study of vaccination and CD4 T cells after COVID-19. TCRdb fed the PCR reads into MiXCR, producing one record per CDR3 protein. The sample includes about 11,000 distinct CDR3 sequences, around 75% of them seen just once. These receptors are not linked to any known antigen. The sequenced sample was CD4+ T cells from blood, cultured in vitro. The receptors come from a human donor who had recovered from COVID-19. Both conserved end residues are part of each CDR3. D genes are given only for firm matches. Clone size appears in some rows only: once, few, many, or a class for an expanded clone.

v_call	j_call	d_call	clone_size	cdr3_aa	cdr3_nt
TRBV20-1	TRBJ2-3	TRBD2	-	CSANAWLAGSPDTQYF	TGCAGTGCCAACGCGTGGCTAGCGGGGTCCCCAGATACGCAGTATTTT
TRBV24-1	TRBJ2-7	TRBD1	-	CATSDNRDRGSYEQYF	TGTGCCACCAGTGACAACCGGGACAGGGGTTCCTACGAGCAGTACTTC
TRBV7-2	TRBJ2-2	-	-	CASSLARSPTGELFF	TGTGCCAGCAGCTTAGCTCGGTCTCCCACCGGGGAGCTGTTTTTT
TRBV7-2	TRBJ2-5	TRBD2	once	CASSRPGTSGTTTQYF	TGTGCCAGCAGCCGCCCCGGGACTAGCGGCACCACGACCCAGTACTTC
TRBV20-1	TRBJ2-7	-	-	CSARLPTANYEQYF	TGCAGTGCTAGATTACCGACAGCCAACTACGAGCAGTACTTC
TRBV28	TRBJ2-5	-	-	CASSFLETQYF	-
TRBV2	TRBJ2-7	-	-	CASSKTAAGYEQYF	TGTGCCAGCAGTAAGACAGCGGCCGGCTACGAGCAGTACTTC
TRBV19	TRBJ1-5	-	-	CASIDGPDSNQPQHF	TGTGCCAGTATAGACGGACCCGATAGCAATCAGCCCCAGCATTTT
TRBV7-9	TRBJ2-5	-	-	CASSPHRNQETQYF	TGTGCCAGCAGCCCCCACAGGAACCAAGAGACCCAGTACTTC
TRBV12-3/TRBV12-4	TRBJ2-2	-	-	CASSPQQDTGELFF	TGTGCCAGCAGCCCGCAACAAGACACCGGGGAGCTGTTTTTT
TRBV2	TRBJ1-5	-	few	CASSESPAYWPQHF	TGTGCCAGCAGTGAATCCCCAGCCTACTGGCCCCAGCATTTT
TRBV27	TRBJ1-2	TRBD1	-	CASSLGGQGPYGYTF	TGTGCCAGCAGTTTAGGGGGACAGGGGCCCTATGGCTACACCTTC
TRBV7-9	TRBJ1-6	TRBD1	-	CASGGTVYSPLHF	TGTGCCAGCGGGGGGACAGTCTATTCACCCCTCCACTTT
TRBV11-3	TRBJ2-2	-	-	CASSSRVRTGDREGPTGELFF	TGTGCCAGCAGCTCCAGGGTCCGTACGGGCGACAGGGAGGGACCTACCGGGGAGCTGTTTTTT